What follows are 18 T cell receptor beta chains derived from one specimen sequenced in a study of CD8 T cells in Susac syndrome. It was with random hexamers that about 0.45 to 1 ug RNA was reverse transcribed. TCRdb processed the immunoSEQ multiplex PCR reads anew with MiXCR; each CDR3 protein has one entry. The sample lists approximately 140,000 distinct CDR3 sequences; over 75% were seen once. The specimen sequenced was CD8+ T cells from PBMCs. These receptors all come from a human donor with multiple sclerosis.

The table lists this clonotype with a count of one. The DNA of the CDR3 is TGCAGCGTAGTCAGGGGGAACACTGAAGCTTTCTTT. Amino acids: CSVVRGNTEAFF. The J gene is TRBJ1-1, the V gene TRBV29-1; TRBD1 is a possible D gene (6 bases). The V end was cut by 6 bases, the J end by 1 base, with 9 bases between. Germline V gene data show CDR1 as SQVTM and CDR2 as ANQGSEA. The CDR3 has 12 amino acids. The full variable domain, rest sourced from reference TRBV29-1 and TRBJ1-1, is SAVISQKPSRDICQRGTSLTIQCQVDSQVTMMFWYRQQPGQSLTLIATANQGSEATYESGFVIDKFPISRPNLTFSTLTVSNMSPEDSSIYLCSVVRGNTEAFFGQGTRLTVV.

The chain combines TRBV2 with TRBJ2-5; TRBD1 might be the D (6 bases). The germline CDR1 and CDR2 sequences are SNHLY and FYNNEI. CDR3 length equals 12 residues. V gave up 6 bases and J gave up 5 bases, with 10 bases separating them. The CDR3 bases are TGTGCCAGCAGCAGGGGAGACGAGACCCAGTACTTC. Amino acid sequence: CASSRGDETQYF.

V gene TRBV9 combines with J gene TRBJ2-1; maybe TRBD2 (6 bases). CDR3 length equals 15 residues. Germline CDR1 SGDLS, CDR2 YYNGEE. Trimming cost V 4 bases and J 5 bases, with 16 bases left between them. The CDR3 reads CASSLFSGLDNEQFF. CDR3 DNA: TGTGCCAGCAGCCTTTTTAGCGGACTCGACAATGAGCAGTTCTTC.

This clonotype was seen a single time. This rearrangement joins TRBV12-3 or TRBV12-4 to TRBJ1-5, with 10 bases fitting TRBD1. This CDR3 spans 15 amino acids. Unmatched junction bases numbered 2, after V lost 0 bases and J lost 6 bases. The CDR3 nucleotides read TGTGCCAGCAGTTTAGCGGACAGGGGGATTCAGCCCCAGCATTTT. This encodes CASSLADRGIQPQHF.

The chain has TRBV4-3 and TRBJ1-1; no clear D. The germline gives CDR1 LGHNA, CDR2 YSLEER. The CDR3 runs to 17 residues. V shed 0 bases and J shed 11 bases, with 25 bases lying between them. The CDR3, as DNA: TGCGCCAGCAGCCAAGAGATTAGGTTTCGTCGGACCCCGGCGGCTTTCTTT. Its protein product is CASSQEIRFRRTPAAFF.

This clonotype was detected once. The genes are TRBV7-9 and TRBJ2-3; D uncertain. Deletions cut 4 bases from V and 2 bases from J, with 7 bases between. The CDR3 sequence is 13 residues long. CDR1 SEHNR and CDR2 FQNEAQ come from the germline V gene (reference sequence). CDR3 in amino acids: CASSSSHTDTQYF. Written as DNA, the CDR3 is TGTGCCAGCAGCTCATCTCACACAGATACGCAGTATTTT.

The V and J genes are TRBV4-1 and TRBJ1-1; D is unclear. Between the trimmed V and J ends, which lost 0 bases and 0 bases, there was a span of 8 bases. The CDR3 extends over 15 amino acids. Germline assignment: CDR1 MGHRA and CDR2 YSYEKL. CDR3: CASSQEWQMNTEAFF. In nucleotides, the CDR3 is TGCGCCAGCAGCCAAGAGTGGCAGATGAACACTGAAGCTTTCTTT.

The chain uses TRBV5-6 and TRBJ2-7, with 7 bases fitting TRBD1. CDR1 and CDR2 from the germline V gene are SGHDT and YYEEEE. Trimming at V came to 3 bases and at J to 4 bases, leaving 7 bases not matched to a gene. The CDR3 consists of 14 residues. The CDR3 sequence: CASSSRDSDYEQYF. CDR3 sequence (DNA): TGTGCCAGCAGCTCCCGGGACAGCGATTACGAGCAGTACTTC.

This sequence joins TRBV12-3 or TRBV12-4 and TRBJ1-4; 10 bases are a match to TRBD1. After removal of 6 bases from V and 4 bases from J, the junction contained 11 bases not matched to a gene. CDR3 length equals 17 residues. CDR3 nucleotide sequence: TGTGCCAGCAGCCCGGACAGGGGGGAACTACTTAATGAAAAACTGTTTTTT. Its protein product is CASSPDRGELLNEKLFF.

This clonotype has only a few counts. The rearrangement uses TRBV6-4 and TRBJ2-1; perhaps TRBD2 as D (6 bases). Germline V gene lookup returns CDR1 MRHNA and CDR2 SNTAGT. Between the trimmed V and J ends, which lost 3 bases and 5 bases, there was a span of 11 bases. CDR3 size: 14 residues. The CDR3 nucleotides read TGTGCCAGCAGTGAAGGCGGGGACGACAATGAGCAGTTCTTC. Encoded protein: CASSEGGDDNEQFF.

The chain employs TRBV7-6 and TRBJ2-1; 7 bases fit TRBD1. The ends lost 5 bases at V and 0 bases at J; junction bases unmatched: 4. CDR1 and CDR2 (germline): SGHVS, FNYEAQ. The CDR3 sequence is 15 residues long. The CDR3 DNA is TGTGCCAGCAGCCCTAGGGACAGCTCCTACAATGAGCAGTTCTTC. Its translation is CASSPRDSSYNEQFF. Complete variable domain (other parts from reference TRBV7-6 and TRBJ2-1): GAGVSQSPRYKVTKRGQDVALRCDPISGHVSLYWYRQALGQGPEFLTYFNYEAQQDKSGLPNDRFSAERPEGSISTLTIQRTEQRDSAMYRCASSPRDSSYNEQFFGPGTRLTVL.

This rearrangement joins TRBV29-1 to TRBJ2-1; perhaps TRBD1 as D (6 bases). Trimming shortened V by 8 bases and J by 6 bases, and 14 bases separated the two germline ends. The CDR3 has 12 amino acids. Germline assignment: CDR1 SQVTM and CDR2 ANQGSEA. CDR3 DNA: TGCAGCCTAGGGGGTGAAGGCAATGAGCAGTTCTTC. The encoded protein is CSLGGEGNEQFF.

The chain combines TRBV28 with TRBJ2-5; D is unresolved. V gave up 3 bases and J gave up 5 bases, with 10 bases separating them. Germline-derived CDR1 and CDR2 are MDHEN and SYDVKM. The CDR3 is 13 amino acids. CDR3 protein: CASSLTAGETQYF. CDR3 DNA: TGTGCCAGCAGTTTGACGGCCGGGGAGACCCAGTACTTC.

The CDR3 DNA sequence: TGTGCCAGCAGCGGTGAGCCGGGCTCCCATCCCCTTGGGGATGGCTACACCTTC. It translates to CASSGEPGSHPLGDGYTF. This sequence joins TRBV5-4 and TRBJ1-2, with D uncertain. Germline V lookup: CDR1 SGHNT, CDR2 YYREEE (reference sequence). The CDR3 spans 18 residues. Trimming cost V 4 bases and J 6 bases, with 28 bases left between them.

A single count supports this clonotype. The rearrangement links TRBV20-1 to TRBJ2-6; 9 nucleotides align to TRBD1. CDR3 length: 16 amino acids. Germline V gene sequence: CDR1 DFQATT, CDR2 SNEGSKA (reference sequence). V lost 5 bases to trimming and J lost 2 bases; unmatched junction nucleotides: 7. Here the CDR3 reads CSAWDRVLPGANVLTF. CDR3 DNA: TGCAGTGCTTGGGACAGGGTACTTCCTGGGGCCAACGTCCTGACTTTC.

The chain employs TRBV6-2 or TRBV6-3 and TRBJ2-7; 7 bases align to TRBD1. Losses at the gene ends were 0 bases for V and 0 bases for J; bases not matched to a gene: 5. This CDR3 has 16 residues. Germline CDR1 and CDR2: MNHEY and SVGEGT. For the CDR3, the DNA is TGTGCCAGCAGTTACTCGACTGGGACAGCCTCCTACGAGCAGTACGTC. It yields the protein CASSYSTGTASYEQYV.

This clonotype has only a few counts. The V gene is TRBV6-1, the J gene TRBJ1-1; TRBD1 matches 7 bases. The CDR3 totals 13 residues. Germline V gives CDR1 MNHNS, CDR2 SASEGT. V trimming: 5 bases; J trimming: 7 bases; junction bases outside the gene matches: 7. The CDR3 region is CASSRTGYFEAFF. DNA of the CDR3: TGTGCCAGCAGTCGGACAGGCTACTTTGAAGCTTTCTTT.

The V call is TRBV29-1, the J call TRBJ2-1; a weak D match, TRBD1 (5 bases). The length of the CDR3 is 14 residues. Trimming pared 1 base from V and 6 bases from J, leaving 13 bases between. The germline V gene encodes CDR1 SQVTM and CDR2 ANQGSEA. The DNA for the CDR3 is TGCAGCGTTGAAGGGGGCCAGCTATCCAATGAGCAGTTCTTC. Translating gives CSVEGGQLSNEQFF.